These T cell receptor beta chains were read from a single sample in a study of cytomegalovirus exposure and HLA in healthy donors. Profiled with immunoSEQ multiplex PCR; TCRdb holds only in-frame clones, not every one. The data hold some 130,000 clones, with about 79% observed a single time. The sample was PBMCs. All receptors derive from a female donor in good health and CMV-seropositive. CDR3s leave out the opening cysteine and the closing phenylalanine or tryptophan. Rows give clone size only sometimes, using once, few, many, or a class for an expanded clone.

v_gene: TRBV30; abundance: once; j_gene: TRBJ1-1; CDR3aa: AWSGEPWTEAF
v_gene: TRBV5-1; abundance: few; j_gene: TRBJ2-7; CDR3aa: ASSFQGSEQY
v_gene: TRBV2; abundance: -; j_gene: TRBJ2-5; CDR3aa: ASNPKEWETQY
v_gene: TRBV4-1; abundance: -; j_gene: TRBJ2-2; CDR3aa: ASSQDRASGLTGELF
v_gene: TRBV25-1; abundance: -; j_gene: TRBJ2-2; CDR3aa: ASRRQGSSGELF
v_gene: TRBV4-1; abundance: -; j_gene: TRBJ2-1; CDR3aa: ASSPGGGGAHSNEQF
v_gene: TRBV29-1; abundance: -; j_gene: TRBJ2-2; CDR3aa: SAGQGTGELF
v_gene: TRBV30; abundance: -; j_gene: TRBJ2-3; CDR3aa: AWSIAFGRARGLSTDTQY
v_gene: TRBV4-1; abundance: -; j_gene: TRBJ2-7; CDR3aa: ASSPGGQRYSYEQY
v_gene: TRBV29-1; abundance: -; j_gene: TRBJ2-3; CDR3aa: SVESRDSWDTQY
v_gene: TRBV7-9; abundance: -; j_gene: TRBJ2-7; CDR3aa: ASSFLQGPYEQY
v_gene: TRBV19; abundance: -; j_gene: TRBJ1-2; CDR3aa: ATNYRGNYGYT
v_gene: TRBV6-6; abundance: -; j_gene: TRBJ1-5; CDR3aa: ASSYSWTGGGAPQH
v_gene: TRBV5-1; abundance: -; j_gene: TRBJ2-5; CDR3aa: ASRPITGTSGDHRGQETQY
v_gene: TRBV5-8; abundance: -; j_gene: TRBJ1-6; CDR3aa: ASSMGQGQSPLH
v_gene: TRBV6-1; abundance: -; j_gene: TRBJ2-7; CDR3aa: ASSEAGRGYEQY